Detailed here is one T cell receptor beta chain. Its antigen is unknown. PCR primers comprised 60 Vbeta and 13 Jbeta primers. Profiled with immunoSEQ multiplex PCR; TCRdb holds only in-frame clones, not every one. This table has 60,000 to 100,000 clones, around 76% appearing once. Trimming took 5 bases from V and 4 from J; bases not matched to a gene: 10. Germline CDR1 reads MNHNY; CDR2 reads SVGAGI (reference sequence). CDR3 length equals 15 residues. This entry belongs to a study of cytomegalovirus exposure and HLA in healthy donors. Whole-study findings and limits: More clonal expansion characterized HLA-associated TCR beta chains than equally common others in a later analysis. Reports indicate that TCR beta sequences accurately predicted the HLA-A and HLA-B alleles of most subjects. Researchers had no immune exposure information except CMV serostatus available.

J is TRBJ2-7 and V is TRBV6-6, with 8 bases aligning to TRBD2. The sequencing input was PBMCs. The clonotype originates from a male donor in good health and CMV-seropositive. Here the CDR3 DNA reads TGTGCCAGCAGTGTACGGGTGGCGGGGGGTTACGAGCAGTACTTC. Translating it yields CASSVRVAGGYEQYF.